Below are 24 T cell receptor beta chains sequenced from a single sample in a study of shared clonotypes between healthy human individuals. The method was immunoSEQ multiplex PCR; TCRdb's version includes in-frame clones alone and lacks a portion of them. The sample holds about 79,000 clones, over 55% seen once. Sequencing was performed on memory CD8+ T cells sorted from blood. Subset in this sample: CD45RO+ cells pooled with CCR7-negative TemRA cells. Source of these receptors: a man aged 25 to 40 in good health.

This clone was detected ten times or more. The chain carries TRBV6-1 and TRBJ2-6, with D uncertain. Trimming removed 2 bases from V and 3 bases from J, with 5 bases in between. This CDR3 has 14 residues. CDR1 is MNHNS and CDR2 is SASEGT in the germline V gene. The CDR3: CASSEPLGANVLTF. The DNA of the CDR3 is TGTGCCAGCAGTGAACCCCTTGGGGCCAACGTCCTGACTTTC.

This clone was detected many times. The gene calls are TRBV23-1 and TRBJ2-5, with 10 bases lining up with TRBD1. TRBV23-1 has ORF status, its function being uncertain. The CDR3 has 14 amino acids. V shed 1 base, J shed 5 bases, and the junction held 1 base outside the gene matches. DNA for the CDR3: TGCGCCAGCAGTCAATTGGACAGGGGGGAGACCCAGTACTTC. It encodes CASSQLDRGETQYF.

The CDR3 spells CASSIAGTDTQYF. The DNA for the CDR3 is TGTGCCAGCAGCATAGCGGGTACAGATACGCAGTATTTT. The rearrangement links TRBV28 to TRBJ2-3; 7 bases agree with TRBD2. There are 13 residues in the CDR3. Germline V CDR1 and CDR2: MDHEN, SYDVKM. The J segment lost 3 bases and the V segment lost 6 bases, leaving 3 bases of the junction unmatched.

The chain has TRBV25-1 and TRBJ2-2; 8 nucleotides match TRBD1. Germline assignment: CDR1 MGHDK and CDR2 SYGVNS. The J segment lost 6 bases and the V segment lost 5 bases, leaving 8 bases of the junction unmatched. The CDR3 consists of 15 residues. The CDR3 here is CASSWTGMGPGELFF. CDR3 sequence (DNA): TGTGCCAGCAGTTGGACAGGGATGGGACCCGGGGAGCTGTTTTTT.

The chain couples TRBV5-5 to TRBJ2-2; the D gene is possibly TRBD2 (6 bases). The CDR3 is 15 amino acids. In germline, CDR1 is SGHKS, CDR2 YYEKEE (reference sequence). The ends were cut back, 5 bases at V and 5 bases at J, with 16 bases in the middle. CDR3 coding DNA: TGTGCCAGCAGTTATGCGGGGACCCAGACCGGGGAGCTGTTTTTT. This codes for CASSYAGTQTGELFF.

CDR3 sequence: CASSASDRGASYEQYF. As DNA, the CDR3 is TGTGCCAGCAGTGCGAGCGACAGGGGGGCCTCCTACGAGCAGTACTTC. The chain joins TRBV28 to TRBJ2-7; TRBD1 aligns across 9 bases. The trim removed 5 bases at V and 0 bases at J, leaving 8 bases unmatched. CDR1 is MDHEN and CDR2 is SYDVKM in the germline V gene. This CDR3 is 16 amino acids long.

The V gene is TRBV6-5, the J gene TRBJ2-7, with 7 nucleotides matching TRBD1. This CDR3 comprises 15 residues. V lost 7 bases to trimming and J lost 5 bases; unmatched junction nucleotides: 14. The germline V gene has CDR1 MNHEY and CDR2 SVGAGI. CDR3 nucleotides: TGTGCCAGCATGGGACCCCCAGGGGGTTATCACGAGCAGTACTTC. Its protein is CASMGPPGGYHEQYF.

The chain has TRBV27 and TRBJ1-1; perhaps TRBD1 as D (5 bases). The CDR3 is made up of 13 amino acids. Germline lookup yields CDR1 MNHEY and CDR2 SMNVEV (reference sequence). V lost 1 base, J lost 8 bases, and 11 bases lay in between. As DNA, the CDR3 is TGTGCCAGCAGTTTATTGGGGGGTCCCGAAGCTTTCTTT. Encoded protein: CASSLLGGPEAFF.

This clone was counted a single time. The V call is TRBV23-1, the J call TRBJ2-7, with 9 bases aligning to TRBD1. TRBV23-1 qualifies as an ORF whose function is uncertain. The CDR3 covers 16 residues. With 2 bases clipped from V and 7 bases from J, the junction kept 12 bases outside the gene matches. CDR3 sequence: CASSQVWGTGKLEQYF. The CDR3 nucleotides are TGCGCCAGCAGTCAAGTCTGGGGGACAGGGAAGCTTGAGCAGTACTTC.

The V and J genes are TRBV7-2 and TRBJ1-5; weak D call: TRBD1 (6 bases). There are 17 residues in the CDR3. Trimming removed 0 bases from V and 3 bases from J, with 15 bases in between. The germline gives CDR1 SGHTA, CDR2 FQGNSA. In DNA form, the CDR3 reads TGTGCCAGCAGCTTAGCTCCCAGGACAGTCCCCAATCAGCCCCAGCATTTT. It codes for CASSLAPRTVPNQPQHF.

The V gene is TRBV28, the J gene TRBJ1-2; 12 nucleotides align to TRBD1. Germline V gene lookup returns CDR1 MDHEN and CDR2 SYDVKM. V lost 4 bases to trimming and J lost 8 bases; unmatched junction nucleotides: 11. The CDR3 is made up of 16 amino acids. CDR3 bases: TGTGCCAGCAGTTCGGGCCGGGACAGGGGGCGGGTAGGCTACACCTTC. Its protein product is CASSSGRDRGRVGYTF.

The chain is built from TRBV18 and TRBJ2-7; 8 nucleotides align to TRBD1. Looked up from germline, CDR1 is KGHSH and CDR2 is LQKENI. J gave up 2 bases and V 2 bases, and 5 bases lay outside the gene matches. This CDR3 is built from 15 residues. CDR3 residues: CASSPFQGAAYEQYF. In DNA, the CDR3 is TGTGCCAGCTCACCATTCCAGGGGGCGGCCTACGAGCAGTACTTC.

The rearrangement joins TRBV28 to TRBJ2-3, with 7 positions matching TRBD1. The CDR3 runs 14 residues. The germline V gene encodes CDR1 MDHEN and CDR2 SYDVKM. V was pared by 6 bases and J by 2 bases, with 5 bases of the junction left unmatched. The chain's CDR3 is CASRGDSYTDTQYF. The DNA for the CDR3 is TGTGCCAGCAGAGGGGACAGCTACACAGATACGCAGTATTTT. Variable domain in full (rest from reference TRBV28 and TRBJ2-3): DVKVTQSSRYLVKRTGEKVFLECVQDMDHENMFWYRQDPGLGLRLIYFSYDVKMKEKGDIPEGYSVSREKKERFSLILESASTNQTSMYLCASRGDSYTDTQYFGPGTRLTVL.

The chain links TRBV11-2 to TRBJ2-7; D is unclear. V was cut by 2 bases and J by 0 bases, with 11 bases left in between. Germline-derived CDR1 and CDR2 are SGHAT and FQNNGV. This CDR3 is built from 15 residues. Here the CDR3 DNA reads TGTGCCAGCAGCTTAACATCCGATAGCTCCTACGAGCAGTACTTC. Its protein is CASSLTSDSSYEQYF.

The rearrangement joins TRBV28 to TRBJ2-1, with D hard to call. This CDR3 contains 15 residues. Trimming cost V 5 bases and J 8 bases, with 19 bases left between them. Germline assignment: CDR1 MDHEN and CDR2 SYDVKM. The chain's CDR3 is CASSHDSTRGDEQFF. DNA for the CDR3: TGTGCCAGCAGTCACGATAGCACCCGAGGCGATGAGCAGTTCTTC.

The chain joins TRBV29-1 to TRBJ2-1; D is perhaps TRBD1 (6 bases). From germline, CDR1 is SQVTM and CDR2 ANQGSEA. This CDR3 is built from 16 residues. The V end was cut by 7 bases, the J end by 5 bases, with 24 bases between. The CDR3 sequence: CSARTVLDSGNNEQFF. CDR3 DNA sequence: TGCAGCGCTAGGACAGTGCTCGACTCCGGGAACAATGAGCAGTTCTTC.

This chain joins TRBV2 and TRBJ2-1; TRBD2 might be the D (6 bases). CDR3 length: 16 residues. Between the trimmed V and J ends, which lost 2 bases and 6 bases, there was a span of 17 bases. CDR1 and CDR2 from the germline V gene are SNHLY and FYNNEI. The CDR3 DNA sequence: TGTGCCAGCAGTGAATACCGACTCCTCGGGGGCAATGAGCAGTTCTTC. Translated: CASSEYRLLGGNEQFF.

The chain links TRBV29-1 to TRBJ1-1, with D unclear. This CDR3 is built from 10 residues. V was cut by 6 bases and J by 9 bases, with 11 bases left in between. Germline V lookup: CDR1 SQVTM, CDR2 ANQGSEA. CDR3 nucleotide sequence: TGCAGCGTAGTTAGGGATAAAGCTTTCTTT. Protein: CSVVRDKAFF.

This sequence joins TRBV11-3 and TRBJ2-1, with TRBD1 as a possible D gene (6 bases). Trimming took off 0 bases at V and 7 bases at J, with 10 bases between the two ends. There are 14 residues in the CDR3. Germline CDR1 is SGHNT and CDR2 is YENEEA. The CDR3: CASSLEGAANEQFF. For the CDR3, the DNA is TGTGCCAGCAGCTTAGAGGGGGCCGCGAATGAGCAGTTCTTC.

This clone turned up a few times. This chain connects TRBV25-1 to TRBJ1-4, with 7 bases aligning to TRBD1. This CDR3 spans 14 amino acids. The junction had 6 bases not matched to a gene; V was cut back by 1 base and J by 10 bases. Germline V gene lookup returns CDR1 MGHDK and CDR2 SYGVNS. The CDR3, as DNA: TGTGCCAGCAGTGAATGGGGACAGTGGGGAAAACTGTTTTTT. It specifies CASSEWGQWGKLFF. The whole variable domain, filled in from reference TRBV25-1 and TRBJ1-4, reads EADIYQTPRYLVIGTGKKITLECSQTMGHDKMYWYQQDPGMELHLIHYSYGVNSTEKGDLSSESTVSRIRTEHFPLTLESARPSHTSQYLCASSEWGQWGKLFFGSGTQLSVL.

The chain links TRBV2 to TRBJ2-2; D unresolved. Per germline, CDR1 SNHLY and CDR2 FYNNEI. The CDR3 consists of 15 residues. Trimming pared 0 bases from V and 2 bases from J, leaving 7 bases between. CDR3 loop: CASSEARRNTGELFF. CDR3 coding DNA: TGTGCCAGCAGTGAAGCCCGGCGTAACACCGGGGAGCTGTTTTTT.

The rearrangement joins TRBV25-1 to TRBJ1-4, with TRBD1 matching 7 bases. This CDR3 contains 16 residues. The J segment lost 3 bases and the V segment lost 4 bases, leaving 8 bases of the junction unmatched. From germline, CDR1 is MGHDK and CDR2 SYGVNS. In DNA, the CDR3 is TGTGCCAGCAGTGGAAATTCCGGGACAGCTAATGAAAAACTGTTTTTT. This encodes CASSGNSGTANEKLFF.

V is TRBV7-9 and J is TRBJ2-7; TRBD2 matches at 8 bases. The germline V gene encodes CDR1 SEHNR and CDR2 FQNEAQ (reference sequence). The CDR3 runs to 16 residues. The V and J ends lost 2 bases and 3 bases, in that order; junction bases with no gene match: 9. CDR3 in amino acids: CASSLTAGTRGYEQYF. For the CDR3, the DNA is TGTGCCAGCAGCTTAACCGCCGGGACTAGAGGCTACGAGCAGTACTTC. The whole variable domain, remainder taken from reference TRBV7-9 and TRBJ2-7, is DTGVSQNPRHKITKRGQNVTFRCDPISEHNRLYWYRQTLGQGPEFLTYFQNEAQLEKSRLLSDRFSAERPKGSFSTLEIQRTEQGDSAMYLCASSLTAGTRGYEQYFGPGTRLTVT.

This clone was seen only once. This rearrangement joins TRBV10-2 to TRBJ2-1; D is possibly TRBD1 (6 bases). Germline V gene sequence: CDR1 WSHSY, CDR2 SAAADI. V lost 2 bases and J lost 2, with 10 bases in between. This CDR3 has 15 residues. In nucleotides, the CDR3 is TGCGCCAGCAGTGAGGGGGACACCCCCTACAATGAGCAGTTCTTC. This codes for CASSEGDTPYNEQFF.